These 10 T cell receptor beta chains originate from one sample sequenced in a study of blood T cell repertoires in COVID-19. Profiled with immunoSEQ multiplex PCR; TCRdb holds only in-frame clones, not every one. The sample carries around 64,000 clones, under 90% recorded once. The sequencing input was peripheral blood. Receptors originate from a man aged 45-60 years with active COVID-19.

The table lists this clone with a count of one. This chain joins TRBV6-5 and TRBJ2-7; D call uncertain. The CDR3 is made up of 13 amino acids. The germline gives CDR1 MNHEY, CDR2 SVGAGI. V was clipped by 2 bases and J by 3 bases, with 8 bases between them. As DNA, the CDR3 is TGTGCCAGCAGTTACGGGCCAGACTACGAGCAGTACTTC. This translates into CASSYGPDYEQYF.

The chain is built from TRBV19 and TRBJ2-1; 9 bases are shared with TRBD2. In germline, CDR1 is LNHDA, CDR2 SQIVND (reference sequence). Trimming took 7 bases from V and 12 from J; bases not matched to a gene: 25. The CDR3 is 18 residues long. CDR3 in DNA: TGTGCCAGTAAGGGTCCGGTCATGTCGCGGGAGGGCCGTGTAGGGCAGTTCTTC. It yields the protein CASKGPVMSREGRVGQFF.

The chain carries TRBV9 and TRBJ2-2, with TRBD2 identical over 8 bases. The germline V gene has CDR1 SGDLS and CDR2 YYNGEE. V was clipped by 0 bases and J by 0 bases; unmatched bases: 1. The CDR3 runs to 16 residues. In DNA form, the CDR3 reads TGTGCCAGCAGCGTAGGACTAGCGTCGAACACCGGGGAGCTGTTTTTT. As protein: CASSVGLASNTGELFF.

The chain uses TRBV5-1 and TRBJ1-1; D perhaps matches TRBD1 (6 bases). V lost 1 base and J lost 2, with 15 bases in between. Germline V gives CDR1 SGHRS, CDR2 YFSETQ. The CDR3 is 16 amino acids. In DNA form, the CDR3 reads TGCGCCAGCAGCTTGAACCCAGGGGATGACAACACTGAAGCTTTCTTT. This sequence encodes CASSLNPGDDNTEAFF.

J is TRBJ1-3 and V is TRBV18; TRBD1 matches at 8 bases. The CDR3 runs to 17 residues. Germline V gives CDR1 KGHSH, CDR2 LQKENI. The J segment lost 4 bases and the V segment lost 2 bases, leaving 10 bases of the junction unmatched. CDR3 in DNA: TGTGCCAGCTCACCAAGCTTCGGGAGGACAGGGGGAAACACCATATATTTT. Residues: CASSPSFGRTGGNTIYF.

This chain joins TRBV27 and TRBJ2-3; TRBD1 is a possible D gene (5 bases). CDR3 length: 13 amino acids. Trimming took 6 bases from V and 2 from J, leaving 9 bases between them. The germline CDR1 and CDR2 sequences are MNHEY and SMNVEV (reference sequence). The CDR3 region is CASSRANTDTQYF. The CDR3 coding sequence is TGTGCCAGCAGCAGGGCGAACACAGATACGCAGTATTTT.

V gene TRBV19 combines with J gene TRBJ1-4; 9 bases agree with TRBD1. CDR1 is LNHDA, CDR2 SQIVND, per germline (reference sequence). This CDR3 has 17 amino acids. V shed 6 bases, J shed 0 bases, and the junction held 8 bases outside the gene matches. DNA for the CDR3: TGTGCCAGTAGGGGGACAGGGACGCGAGCAACTAATGAAAAACTGTTTTTT. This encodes CASRGTGTRATNEKLFF.

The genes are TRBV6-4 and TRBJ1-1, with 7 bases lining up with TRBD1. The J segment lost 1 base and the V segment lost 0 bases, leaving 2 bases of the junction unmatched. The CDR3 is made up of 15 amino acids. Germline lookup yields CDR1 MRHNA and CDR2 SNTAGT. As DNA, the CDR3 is TGTGCCAGCAGTGACTCGCCAGGGGGGAACACTGAAGCTTTCTTT. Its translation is CASSDSPGGNTEAFF.

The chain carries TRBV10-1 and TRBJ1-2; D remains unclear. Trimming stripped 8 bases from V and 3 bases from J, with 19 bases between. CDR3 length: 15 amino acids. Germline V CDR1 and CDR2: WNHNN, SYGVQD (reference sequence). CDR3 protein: CASEYARELDYGYTF. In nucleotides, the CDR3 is TGCGCCAGCGAGTATGCGAGGGAACTTGACTATGGCTACACCTTC.

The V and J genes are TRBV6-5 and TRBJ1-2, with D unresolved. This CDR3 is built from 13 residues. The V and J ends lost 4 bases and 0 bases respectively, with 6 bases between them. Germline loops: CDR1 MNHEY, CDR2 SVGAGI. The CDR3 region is CASSSGANYGYTF. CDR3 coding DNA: TGTGCCAGCAGTTCCGGGGCTAACTATGGCTACACCTTC.